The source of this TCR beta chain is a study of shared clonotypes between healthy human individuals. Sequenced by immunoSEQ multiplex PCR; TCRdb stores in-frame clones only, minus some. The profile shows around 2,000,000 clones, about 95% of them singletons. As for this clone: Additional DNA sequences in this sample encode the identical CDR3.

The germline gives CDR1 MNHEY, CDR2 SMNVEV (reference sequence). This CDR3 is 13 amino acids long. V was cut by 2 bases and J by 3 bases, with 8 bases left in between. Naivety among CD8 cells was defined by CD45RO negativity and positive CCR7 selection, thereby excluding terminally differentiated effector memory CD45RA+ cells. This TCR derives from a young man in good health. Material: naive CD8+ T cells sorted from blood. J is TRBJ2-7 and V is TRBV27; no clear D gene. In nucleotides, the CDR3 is TGTGCCAGCAGTTTAGGGTTGCTCTACGAGCAGTACTTC. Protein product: CASSLGLLYEQYF.